The sequence of this T cell receptor beta chain was determined in a study of beta chain features in type 1 diabetes. Every bit of the isolated RNA underwent reverse transcription, so sequencing read expressed TCRB transcripts. Measured with immunoSEQ multiplex PCR; TCRdb has only the in-frame clones, and not every one. Among about 340,000 clones listed, 8% were seen once. J gave up 1 base and V 4 bases, and 3 bases lay outside the gene matches. Germline values: CDR1 SNHLY, CDR2 FYNNEI. The CDR3 length is 16 residues. This receptor was obtained from a woman younger than 35 in good health. The rearrangement uses TRBV2 and TRBJ2-5, with TRBD2 identical over 13 bases. Source material: central memory CD4+ T cells from blood. The CDR3: CASSGTSGSTQETQYF. The CDR3 DNA is TGTGCCAGCAGTGGGACTAGCGGGAGCACCCAAGAGACCCAGTACTTC.